In its sample, the clone carrying this T cell receptor beta chain was seen many times. CDR3 length: 12 amino acids. V lost 6 bases to trimming and J lost 5 bases; unmatched junction nucleotides: 2. Germline V CDR1 and CDR2: MNHEY, SMNVEV (reference sequence). The data were taken from a study of blood T cells in healthy people across ages. Every donor provided roughly 10 milliliters of peripheral blood. It was with a sample-barcoded 5' primer and a J-beta primer mix that a second PCR of about 6 to 12 cycles was run. TCRdb called the 5' RACE reads again in MiXCR, with one record for every CDR3 protein. The table has about 1.8 million distinct CDR3 sequences, just under 50% seen once; the top ten hold 2% to 2.5%.

The sequenced material came from blood. The TCR was taken from a woman between 40 and 50 years old in good health. This rearrangement joins TRBV27 to TRBJ1-2, with TRBD1 matching over 8 bases. The DNA for the CDR3 is TGTGCCAGCAGACAGGGGGGGTATGGCTACACCTTC. Translation gives CASRQGGYGYTF.